Each of the 30 T cell receptor beta chains below was sequenced from the same sample in a study of regulatory T cells in long-lasting Graves disease. Both iRepertoire HTBI primers and Arm-PCR of CDR3 regions were used to build the TCR beta libraries. MiXCR was run by TCRdb on the multiplex PCR reads, yielding one entry per CDR3 protein. The table has 300,000 to 500,000 distinct CDR3 sequences, 20% to 25% seen once. As to time point: persistent/refractory GD, antithyroid drugs over 5 years with positive TRAb. The TCR library used RNA extracted from PBMCs. Sample: peripheral blood mononuclear cells (PBMCs), taken when the disease was refractory, from a patient treated with antithyroid drugs. The receptors were gathered from a female donor with Graves disease.

This clonotype was picked up a small number of times. J is TRBJ1-6 and V is TRBV7-8; D possibly corresponds to TRBD1 (5 bases). This CDR3 region has 15 residues. The V end was cut by 4 bases, the J end by 6 bases, with 13 bases between. The germline CDR1 and CDR2 sequences are SGHVS and FQNEAQ. This chain's CDR3 is CASSSGGDSNSPLHF. The CDR3 DNA is TGTGCCAGCAGCTCTGGAGGGGATAGTAATTCACCCCTCCACTTT.

This clonotype was seen repeatedly, ten times or more. V is TRBV29-1 and J is TRBJ2-7; D not certain. The V gene's germline CDR1 is SQVTM and CDR2 ANQGSEA. The length of the CDR3 is 12 residues. With 4 bases removed from V and 2 bases from J, the gap between germline ends came to 9 bases. The CDR3 sequence: CSVGKGTYEQYF. In nucleotides, the CDR3 is TGCAGCGTTGGAAAAGGGACCTACGAGCAGTACTTC.

Many counts were recorded for this clonotype. The CDR3 region has the DNA TGTGCCAGCAGTGAGCAGGGGGCGATCACCGGGGAGCTGTTTTTT. Translating it yields CASSEQGAITGELFF. The rearrangement uses TRBV2 and TRBJ2-2, with 8 bases matching TRBD1. Per germline, CDR1 SNHLY and CDR2 FYNNEI. This CDR3 comprises 15 residues. Trimming cost V 3 bases and J 4 bases; bases outside gene matches: 4.

The rearrangement joins TRBV20-1 to TRBJ2-5; possible D gene TRBD2, 5 bases. The germline V gene encodes CDR1 DFQATT and CDR2 SNEGSKA (reference sequence). The CDR3 runs 11 residues. The CDR3 nucleotides are TGCAGAGCGGAAAACCAAGAGACCCAGTACTTC. Its translation is CRAENQETQYF.

This clonotype was found many times. The chain has TRBV7-2 and TRBJ2-7, with TRBD2 as a possible D gene (6 bases). The CDR3 totals 14 residues. Trimming shortened V by 5 bases and J by 9 bases, and 20 bases separated the two germline ends. Per germline, CDR1 SGHTA and CDR2 FQGNSA. CDR3 in DNA: TGTACCAGCAGCCCAGCAATCGGGAGTGAGGCGCAGTACTTC. Protein: CTSSPAIGSEAQYF. The variable domain in full, completed from reference TRBV7-2 and TRBJ2-7, reads GAGVSQSPSNKVTEKGKDVELRCDPISGHTALYWYRQSLGQGLEFLIYFQGNSAPDKSGLPSDRFSAERTGGSVSTLTIQRTQQEDSAVYLCTSSPAIGSEAQYFGPGTRLTVT.

At least ten counts were recorded for this clonotype. V is TRBV7-2 and J is TRBJ1-2, with D unclear. Germline loops: CDR1 SGHTA, CDR2 FQGNSA. The CDR3 sequence is 13 residues long. Trimming removed 1 base at V and 5 bases at J, with 8 bases between. This CDR3 reads CASSLDGQYGYTF. CDR3 DNA sequence: TGTGCCAGCAGCTTAGACGGGCAGTATGGCTACACCTTC.

The table lists this clonotype with many counts. DNA for the CDR3: TGTGCCAGCAGCCTCAGCGGGAGGGTCTCCTACGAGCAGTACTTC. As protein: CASSLSGRVSYEQYF. The J gene is TRBJ2-7, the V gene TRBV11-2, with 10 bases aligning to TRBD2. The J segment lost 0 bases and the V segment lost 5 bases, leaving 4 bases of the junction unmatched. The CDR3 sequence is 15 residues long. Germline lookup yields CDR1 SGHAT and CDR2 FQNNGV.

As for this clonotype: Just one base apart from a much larger clone, this may be a read error. The chain has TRBV27 and TRBJ1-4; maybe TRBD1 (5 bases). Germline V gene sequence: CDR1 MNHEY, CDR2 SMNVEV (reference sequence). The CDR3 extends over 14 amino acids. The CDR3 DNA reads as TGTGCCAGCAGTCGGGGGGGACTTAATGAAGAACTGTTTTTT. This encodes CASSRGGLNEELFF.

This clonotype showed up just a few times. The chain recombines TRBV5-4 with TRBJ2-7, with TRBD1 matching over 7 bases. Germline values: CDR1 SGHNT, CDR2 YYREEE (reference sequence). With V trimmed by 0 bases and J by 3 bases, 3 bases remained unmatched. CDR3 size: 14 residues. CDR3 coding DNA: TGTGCCAGCAGCTTGGACAGGGGCATCTACGAGCAGTACTTC. Protein: CASSLDRGIYEQYF. Filled out from reference TRBV5-4 and TRBJ2-7, the complete variable domain reads ETGVTQSPTHLIKTRGQQVTLRCSSQSGHNTVSWYQQALGQGPQFIFQYYREEENGRGNFPPRFSGLQFPNYSSELNVNALELDDSALYLCASSLDRGIYEQYFGPGTRLTVT.

The chain joins TRBV4-1 to TRBJ2-2; D is unresolved. Germline V CDR1 and CDR2: MGHRA, YSYEKL. CDR3 size: 13 residues. The V end was cut by 0 bases, the J end by 3 bases, with 2 bases between. CDR3 region: CASSQEYTGELFF. In DNA form, the CDR3 reads TGCGCCAGCAGCCAAGAATACACCGGGGAGCTGTTTTTT.

This clonotype was observed many times. The chain employs TRBV7-9 and TRBJ1-1; TRBD1 aligns across 10 bases. There are 14 residues in the CDR3. The germline V gene encodes CDR1 SEHNR and CDR2 FQNEAQ (reference sequence). J gave up 6 bases and V 3 bases, and 4 bases lay outside the gene matches. This CDR3 reads CASSLDRGAAEAFF. The CDR3 DNA reads TGTGCCAGCAGCTTGGACAGGGGGGCGGCTGAAGCTTTCTTT.

V is TRBV18 and J is TRBJ2-2, with D possibly matching TRBD1 (5 bases). Trimming stripped 3 bases from V and 10 bases from J, with 12 bases between. Germline CDR1 KGHSH, CDR2 LQKENI. This CDR3 has 13 residues. CDR3 sequence reads: CASSPNPGQELFF. Here the CDR3 DNA reads TGTGCCAGCTCACCTAACCCTGGACAGGAGCTGTTTTTT.

This clonotype was detected ten times or more. V usage is TRBV2 and J usage is TRBJ2-5; D is perhaps TRBD2 (5 bases). Germline CDR1 SNHLY, CDR2 FYNNEI. V was clipped by 8 bases and J by 1 base, with 11 bases between them. The CDR3 totals 13 residues. The DNA of the CDR3 is TGTGCCAGCTGGGGAGTAGGCCAAGAGACCCAGTACTTC. The encoded protein is CASWGVGQETQYF.

Notes on this clonotype: Relative to the germline gene, one junction end is altered; a read error may explain this. J is TRBJ2-7 and V is TRBV9; 7 bases match TRBD2. The CDR3 sequence is 15 residues long. Germline CDR1 SGDLS, CDR2 YYNGEE. CDR3 DNA sequence: TGTGCCAGCAGCGTAGGATGGCGGGGGACCTACGAGCAGCACTTC. The encoded protein is CASSVGWRGTYEQHF.

Concerning this clonotype itself: This sequence may be a read error, since a much larger clone differs from it by one base. V usage is TRBV7-2 and J usage is TRBJ1-1; D is ambiguous. V lost 6 bases to trimming and J lost 0 bases, with 11 bases between them. The CDR3 spans 14 residues. Germline assignment: CDR1 SGHTA and CDR2 FQGNSA. CDR3 coding DNA: TGTGCCAGCAGTTACGACACCTTGAACACTGAAGCTTTCTTT. This sequence encodes CASSYDTLNTEAFF.

This clonotype was picked up a small number of times. The rearrangement joins TRBV18 to TRBJ1-2; 12 bases line up with TRBD1. The germline V gene has CDR1 KGHSH and CDR2 LQKENI. V dropped 6 bases and J dropped 4; count of bases not matched to a gene: 9. The length of the CDR3 is 16 residues. CDR3 sequence: CASSGTGGNSGYGYTF. Here the CDR3 DNA reads TGTGCCAGCTCTGGGACAGGGGGCAATAGTGGCTATGGCTACACCTTC.

This clonotype was detected many times. This chain joins TRBV18 and TRBJ1-2; the match to TRBD1 covers 9 bases. Germline CDR1 and CDR2: KGHSH and LQKENI. Germline trimming cut 3 bases from V and 0 bases from J; bases unmatched to any gene: 2. The CDR3 is made up of 15 amino acids. CDR3 in amino acids: CASSPGQGSNYGYTF. The CDR3 coding sequence is TGTGCCAGCTCACCCGGACAGGGGTCTAACTATGGCTACACCTTC.

This clonotype was found many times. The chain carries TRBV6-5 and TRBJ2-4; unclear D gene. Trimming shortened V by 0 bases and J by 3 bases, and 12 bases separated the two germline ends. The CDR3 is 16 residues long. Germline CDR1 and CDR2: MNHEY and SVGAGI. The CDR3, as DNA: TGTGCCAGCAGTTACTCTAGGGTGTTGGACAAAAACATTCAGTACTTC. It is translated as CASSYSRVLDKNIQYF.

The chain uses TRBV29-1 and TRBJ1-5, with a tentative D call TRBD1 (5 bases). V gave up 4 bases and J gave up 7 bases, with 11 bases separating them. This CDR3 has 12 amino acids. Germline V gives CDR1 SQVTM, CDR2 ANQGSEA. CDR3 DNA: TGCAGCGTTGTCGATGGGGGACAGCCCCAGCATTTT. Protein: CSVVDGGQPQHF.

This clonotype was counted at least ten times. The chain employs TRBV3-1 and TRBJ2-2, with D perhaps assigned TRBD1 or TRBD2 (5 bases each). Trimming took off 3 bases at V and 4 bases at J, with 9 bases between the two ends. In germline, CDR1 is LGHDT, CDR2 YNNKEL (reference sequence). The CDR3 totals 14 residues. The CDR3 DNA reads as TGTGCCAGCAGCCAGGGACGGAGCACCGGGGAGCTGTTTTTT. Translated: CASSQGRSTGELFF.

In the case of this clonotype: This could be a read error, since a much larger clone is one nucleotide away. V gene TRBV7-2 combines with J gene TRBJ1-1; no definite D call. This CDR3 spans 14 amino acids. The germline V and J ends were trimmed by 6 bases and 6 bases, with 17 bases remaining between them. Germline loops: CDR1 SGHTA, CDR2 FQGNSA. CDR3 protein: CASRPVPGDPEAFF. The DNA of the CDR3 is TGTGCCAGCAGACCAGTTCCGGGAGATCCTGAAGCTTTCTTT.

This clonotype turned up a few times. The chain joins TRBV27 to TRBJ2-6; 7 bases match TRBD2. Per germline, CDR1 MNHEY and CDR2 SMNVEV (reference sequence). The CDR3 has 13 amino acids. The J segment lost 15 bases and the V segment lost 6 bases, leaving 11 bases of the junction unmatched. The CDR3 region is CASSLKPGGDLTF. CDR3 DNA sequence: TGTGCCAGCAGCCTAAAACCGGGAGGCGACCTGACTTTC.

This clonotype was recorded a few times. The chain joins TRBV5-1 to TRBJ2-7; maybe TRBD2 (7 bases). Per germline, CDR1 SGHRS and CDR2 YFSETQ. The ends were cut back, 7 bases at V and 0 bases at J, with 17 bases in the middle. The CDR3 is made up of 15 amino acids. CDR3 nucleotide sequence: TGCGCCAGCGGGGGGGGGGCAGGCAGCTCCTACGAGCAGTACTTC. Residues: CASGGGAGSSYEQYF.

This clonotype was seen many times. This chain connects TRBV12-3 or TRBV12-4 to TRBJ2-5, with TRBD2 matching over 13 bases. There are 15 residues in the CDR3. V lost 6 bases to trimming and J lost 5 bases; unmatched junction nucleotides: 6. The CDR3 DNA is TGTGCCAGCAGACCGGGACTAGCGGGAAGTGAGACCCAGTACTTC. Protein: CASRPGLAGSETQYF.

This clonotype was counted at least ten times. The genes are TRBV2 and TRBJ2-2; 9 bases match TRBD2. Germline CDR1 SNHLY, CDR2 FYNNEI. V dropped 7 bases and J dropped 2; count of bases not matched to a gene: 2. The CDR3 is made up of 14 amino acids. The CDR3 is CASKREANTGELFF. The CDR3 DNA sequence: TGTGCCAGCAAGCGGGAGGCTAACACCGGGGAGCTGTTTTTT.

The rearrangement links TRBV12-3 or TRBV12-4 to TRBJ2-3; TRBD1 aligns across 7 bases. This CDR3 is 15 amino acids long. The trim removed 6 bases at V and 0 bases at J, leaving 6 bases unmatched. CDR3 residues: CASRPTGQSTDTQYF. CDR3 DNA sequence: TGTGCCAGCAGACCGACGGGACAGAGCACAGATACGCAGTATTTT.

This clonotype was observed at least ten times. The chain combines TRBV15 with TRBJ1-5; possible D gene TRBD1, 6 bases. From germline, CDR1 is LNHNV and CDR2 YYDKDF (reference sequence). The length of the CDR3 is 15 residues. V was clipped by 3 bases and J by 7 bases, with 16 bases between them. CDR3 residues: CATSSLGRGDQPQHF. The DNA of the CDR3 is TGTGCCACCAGCAGCCTTGGCAGGGGTGACCAGCCCCAGCATTTT.

This clonotype has a count of ten or more. The CDR3 region is CASSFKTLSGETQYF. CDR3 sequence (DNA): TGTGCCAGCAGTTTCAAGACCCTGAGCGGAGAGACCCAGTACTTC. The chain links TRBV6-2 or TRBV6-3 to TRBJ2-5; D is possibly TRBD2 (5 bases). Trimming shortened V by 4 bases and J by 4 bases, and 16 bases separated the two germline ends. The CDR3 has 15 amino acids. Germline V gene sequence: CDR1 MNHEY, CDR2 SVGEGT.

This clonotype has ten or more counts. V and J are TRBV28 and TRBJ1-1; 7 nucleotides agree with TRBD1. Trimming removed 6 bases from V and 3 bases from J; junction bases left unmatched: 13. Germline V gene data show CDR1 as MDHEN and CDR2 as SYDVKM. The CDR3 consists of 16 residues. The CDR3 coding sequence is TGTGCCAGCAGCAAAAGGACAGGCCGAGGGGACACTGAAGCTTTCTTT. Translation: CASSKRTGRGDTEAFF.

This clonotype appeared many times. The chain uses TRBV11-2 and TRBJ2-2; 8 bases map to TRBD2. The CDR3 sequence is 17 residues long. V shed 2 bases, J shed 4 bases, and the junction held 9 bases outside the gene matches. CDR1 is SGHAT, CDR2 FQNNGV, per germline. CDR3 sequence reads: CASSLRMSGTSTGELFF. The CDR3 region has the DNA TGTGCCAGCAGCTTAAGAATGAGCGGGACTAGCACCGGGGAGCTGTTTTTT.